This entry concerns a single T cell receptor beta chain. Its antigen is unidentified. A library of TCRbeta sequences, prepared with unique molecular identifiers, was generated. From the PCR reads, TCRdb called clonotypes with MiXCR, one entry per CDR3 protein. The table has a few hundred thousand distinct CDR3 sequences, over 20% seen once. The data were taken from a study of T-cell reconstitution after alpha-beta-depleted transplantation in children. General study points: One year post-transplant, T-cell counts and diversity were largely derived from T cells produced anew. Reported findings indicate that, about two months after transplant, alpha-beta T cells came from several hundred expanded clones, which were derived from non-depleted graft cells.

The CDR3 extends over 13 amino acids. V lost 4 bases and J 0 bases, leaving 7 bases between the germline ends. Germline CDR1 SQVTM, CDR2 ANQGSEA. Sequenced here: PBMCs, sampled before TCRalphabeta/CD19-depleted stem cell transplant. The V and J genes are TRBV29-1 and TRBJ2-4, with D unclear. The TCR originated in a boy under two years old with Wiskott-Aldrich syndrome, due to receive a stem cell transplant. CDR3 bases: TGCAGCGTTGTCATAGTAGCCAAAAACATTCAGTACTTC. Translated, it gives CSVVIVAKNIQYF.